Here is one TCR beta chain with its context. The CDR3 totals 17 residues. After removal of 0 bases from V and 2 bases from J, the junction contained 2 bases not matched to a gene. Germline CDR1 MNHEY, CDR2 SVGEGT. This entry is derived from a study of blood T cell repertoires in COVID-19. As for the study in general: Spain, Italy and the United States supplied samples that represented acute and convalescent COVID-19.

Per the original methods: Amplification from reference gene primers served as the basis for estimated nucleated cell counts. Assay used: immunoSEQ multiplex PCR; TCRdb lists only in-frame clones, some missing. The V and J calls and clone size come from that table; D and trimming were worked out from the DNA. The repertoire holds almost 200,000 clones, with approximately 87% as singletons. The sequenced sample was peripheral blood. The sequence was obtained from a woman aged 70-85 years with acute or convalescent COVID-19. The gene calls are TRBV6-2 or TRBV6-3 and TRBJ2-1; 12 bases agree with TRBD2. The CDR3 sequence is CASSYSASGGAYNEQFF. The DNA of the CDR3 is TGTGCCAGCAGTTACTCGGCTAGCGGGGGGGCCTACAATGAGCAGTTCTTC.